These T cell receptor beta chains were read from a single sample in a study of human T cells and chemical hapten exposure. Each CDR3 protein is one row after TCRdb ran MiXCR on the RACE reads. The repertoire holds over 130,000 distinct CDR3 sequences, with about an eighth as singletons. Sequencing used whole blood, obtained in connection with sensitization to the hapten diphenylcyclopropenone (DPC). These TCRs come from a woman aged 45-60 years with alopecia areata. Some clones in this sample may be carry-over from other donors' samples. Each CDR3 is given with its conserved first and last residue. The D gene is left open where the match is weak. Clone sizes are given selectively: once, few, many, or a class where the clone is expanded.

D	V	J	size	DNA	CDR3
TRBD1	TRBV18	TRBJ2-3	many	TGTGCCAGCTCACCACTCGGGACAGGGAGGACAGATACGCAGTATTTT	CASSPLGTGRTDTQYF
TRBD2	TRBV6-4	TRBJ2-3	-	TGTGCCAGCAGCGCGACTAGCGGGAGCCGGGGAGATACGCAGTATTTT	CASSATSGSRGDTQYF
TRBD1	TRBV18	TRBJ2-7	few	TGTGCCAGCTCGCATAGACAGGGAGCACTCTACGAGCAGTACTTC	CASSHRQGALYEQYF
TRBD1	TRBV11-2	TRBJ1-6	many	TGTGCCAGCAGCCCCTGGGTACTTACAGGGGCCTATAATTCACCCCTCCACTTT	CASSPWVLTGAYNSPLHF
-	TRBV20-1	TRBJ1-5	-	TGCAGTGCTAGAGAGGACAACCGAAACAATCAGCCCCAGCATTTT	CSAREDNRNNQPQHF
-	TRBV6-6	TRBJ2-1	few	TGTGCCGGGGGCCTCTCAAGGAATGAGCAGTTCTTC	CAGGLSRNEQFF
TRBD2	TRBV7-9	TRBJ2-1	many	TGTGCCAGCAGCCTCACCGGGACTAGCAATGAGCAGTTCTTC	CASSLTGTSNEQFF
-	TRBV18	TRBJ2-5	few	TGTGCCAGCTCTCTTACCGGGACTTTCCTAGAGACCCAGTACTTC	CASSLTGTFLETQYF
-	TRBV11-3	TRBJ2-4	few	TGTGCCAGCAGCCCGCCCAGCGTCAAAAACATTCAGTACTTC	CASSPPSVKNIQYF
-	TRBV5-4	TRBJ2-6	-	TGTGCCAGCAGCTCACCTCCGGGACTTGACTCCTCTGGGGCCAACGTCCTGACTTTC	CASSSPPGLDSSGANVLTF
-	TRBV28	TRBJ2-1	few	TGTGCCAGCGCAGGGGTCTACAATGAGCAGTTCTTC	CASAGVYNEQFF
-	TRBV5-1	TRBJ2-6	many	TGCGCCAGCAGCCTAGGGGCGCGTGGGGCCAACGTCCTGACTTTC	CASSLGARGANVLTF
-	TRBV11-2	TRBJ1-3	many	TGTGCCAGCAGCTTCACTCGAAACACCATATATTTT	CASSFTRNTIYF
TRBD2	TRBV20-1	TRBJ2-1	-	TGCAGTGCTAGGAGCGGGGCTGAGCAGTTCTTC	CSARSGAEQFF
-	TRBV24-1	TRBJ2-2	-	TGTGCCACCAGTGATTTGTCGACAGTTTGGGGCACCGGGGAGCTGTTTTTT	CATSDLSTVWGTGELFF
-	TRBV14	TRBJ2-1	few	TGTGCCAGCAGCCGAGTAAGAGGGATCGACAATGAGCAGTTCTTC	CASSRVRGIDNEQFF
-	TRBV29-1	TRBJ1-1	few	TGCAGCGTTGTTCGATACAGGGACACTGAAGCTTTCTTT	CSVVRYRDTEAFF
-	TRBV29-1	TRBJ2-5	few	TGCAGCGTTGAAAGGGGAGGAGAGACCCAGTACTTC	CSVERGGETQYF
-	TRBV7-2	TRBJ2-3	few	TGTGCCAGCAGCTTCGACGGCGATACGCAGTATTTT	CASSFDGDTQYF
-	TRBV5-5	TRBJ1-2	many	TGTGCCAGCAGCTTGGGATCGGCTATGGTTGACTACACCTTC	CASSLGSAMVDYTF
-	TRBV2	TRBJ1-2	many	TGTGCCAGCAATTATCAACAGTCTAACTATGGCTACACCTTC	CASNYQQSNYGYTF